The 21 T cell receptor beta chains presented below share a single source sample, sequenced in a study of T cell changes during pregnancy in multiple sclerosis. Assay: immunoSEQ multiplex PCR; the TCRdb copy retains only in-frame clones and omits some. The sample shows 37,000 or so clones, roughly 94% of them seen only once. This specimen consisted of peripheral blood, obtained in the third trimester of pregnancy. The receptors shown here come from a female donor with multiple sclerosis, enrolled in a pregnancy study.

This rearrangement joins TRBV7-3 to TRBJ2-7, with TRBD2 matching 7 bases. CDR1 and CDR2 (germline): SGHTA, FQGTGA. Trimming at V came to 2 bases and at J to 7 bases, leaving 11 bases not matched to a gene. The length of the CDR3 is 15 residues. This CDR3 reads CASSLLGGSSREQYF. CDR3 DNA sequence: TGTGCCAGCAGCTTACTCGGCGGGAGCTCGCGGGAGCAGTACTTC. The variable domain in full, completed from reference TRBV7-3 and TRBJ2-7, reads GAGVSQTPSNKVTEKGKYVELRCDPISGHTALYWYRQSLGQGPEFLIYFQGTGAADDSGLPNDRFFAVRPEGSVSTLKIQRTERGDSAVYLCASSLLGGSSREQYFGPGTRLTVT.

The chain combines TRBV4-1 with TRBJ2-3; 11 bases line up with TRBD2. The CDR3 sequence is 16 residues long. Germline CDR1 and CDR2: MGHRA and YSYEKL. V dropped 4 bases and J dropped 8; count of bases not matched to a gene: 11. The CDR3 sequence: CASSPVGVAGGRTQYF. In DNA, the CDR3 is TGCGCCAGCAGCCCTGTTGGGGTAGCGGGGGGGCGTACGCAGTATTTT.

The chain couples TRBV10-3 to TRBJ1-3; D is ambiguous. The CDR3 covers 19 residues. V lost 6 bases, J lost 8 bases, and 32 bases lay in between. Per the germline V gene, CDR1 is ENHRY and CDR2 is SYGVKD. In nucleotides, the CDR3 is TGTGCCATCAGCTCGACACAGACTAGTAAAAAGGACCTCGGGGACACCATATATTTT. This encodes CAISSTQTSKKDLGDTIYF.

The rearrangement joins TRBV6-5 to TRBJ1-2; 7 positions agree with TRBD1. The V and J ends lost 5 bases and 2 bases, in that order; junction bases with no gene match: 5. The germline gives CDR1 MNHEY, CDR2 SVGAGI. This CDR3 region has 14 residues. The CDR3 DNA reads TGTGCCAGCAGTCGCCCGACAGGGAACTATGGCTACACCTTC. Its protein is CASSRPTGNYGYTF.

The chain joins TRBV30 to TRBJ1-6; D remains ambiguous. Germline lookup yields CDR1 GTSNPN and CDR2 SVGIG (reference sequence). The CDR3 is 15 amino acids. V shed 3 bases and J shed 6 bases, with 15 bases lying between them. The CDR3 coding sequence is TGTGCCTGGAGCGCTTTCGCAGATTCTAATTCACCCCTCCACTTT. Translation gives CAWSAFADSNSPLHF.

This chain joins TRBV7-2 and TRBJ1-2; the match to TRBD1 covers 7 bases. The germline V gene has CDR1 SGHTA and CDR2 FQGNSA. This CDR3 has 15 residues. V dropped 2 bases and J dropped 7; count of bases not matched to a gene: 10. CDR3: CASSLSHDREAGYTF. CDR3 in DNA: TGTGCCAGCAGCTTATCGCACGACAGGGAGGCTGGCTACACCTTC.

This clone was recorded only once. This chain links TRBV4-1 with TRBJ1-2; 10 nucleotides match TRBD1. After removal of 7 bases from V and 8 bases from J, the junction contained 7 bases not matched to a gene. This CDR3 is 13 amino acids long. Germline V CDR1 and CDR2: MGHRA, YSYEKL. CDR3 residues: CASKGTGVGGYTF. As DNA, the CDR3 is TGCGCCAGCAAAGGGACAGGGGTAGGGGGCTACACCTTC.

The count of this clone is one. The chain links TRBV9 to TRBJ1-2; TRBD1 matches 9 bases. The CDR3 has 13 residues. Trimming took 2 bases from V and 12 from J; bases not matched to a gene: 8. In germline, CDR1 is SGDLS, CDR2 YYNGEE. The CDR3 coding sequence is TGTGCCAGCAGCGTCCGGGACAGGGTCCCACACACCTTC. Translated, it gives CASSVRDRVPHTF.

J is TRBJ1-1 and V is TRBV27; the D gene is possibly TRBD1 (5 bases). The CDR3 covers 14 residues. V lost 1 base, J lost 1 base, and 7 bases lay in between. Germline V CDR1 and CDR2: MNHEY, SMNVEV (reference sequence). The CDR3 DNA is TGTGCCAGCAGTTTATTCGGACAGAACACTGAAGCTTTCTTT. Translating it yields CASSLFGQNTEAFF.

The chain couples TRBV18 to TRBJ1-5, with 7 nucleotides matching TRBD1. The J segment lost 0 bases and the V segment lost 2 bases, leaving 1 base of the junction unmatched. Germline CDR1 is KGHSH and CDR2 is LQKENI. The CDR3 totals 15 residues. This chain's CDR3 is CASSPNRGSNQPQHF. The DNA of the CDR3 is TGTGCCAGCTCACCAAACAGGGGTAGCAATCAGCCCCAGCATTTT.

V usage is TRBV28 and J usage is TRBJ2-7; 9 positions agree with TRBD2. The CDR3 covers 12 residues. J was trimmed by 4 bases and V by 11 bases; bases with no gene match: 6. The V gene's germline CDR1 is MDHEN and CDR2 SYDVKM. The CDR3 is CAAGLAGYEQYF. Written as DNA, the CDR3 is TGTGCCGCTGGTCTAGCGGGGTACGAGCAGTACTTC. The whole variable domain, filled in from reference TRBV28 and TRBJ2-7, reads DVKVTQSSRYLVKRTGEKVFLECVQDMDHENMFWYRQDPGLGLRLIYFSYDVKMKEKGDIPEGYSVSREKKERFSLILESASTNQTSMYLCAAGLAGYEQYFGPGTRLTVT.

The chain combines TRBV7-9 with TRBJ2-7, with D perhaps matching TRBD1 (6 bases). Between the trimmed V and J ends, which lost 0 bases and 0 bases, there was a span of 12 bases. There are 16 residues in the CDR3. From germline, CDR1 is SEHNR and CDR2 FQNEAQ (reference sequence). The CDR3 coding sequence is TGTGCCAGCAGCTTAGCGGGGGCTGCGAGCTCCTACGAGCAGTACTTC. Translated, it gives CASSLAGAASSYEQYF.

V and J are TRBV18 and TRBJ1-4; D gene uncertain. The CDR3 spans 16 residues. Per germline, CDR1 KGHSH and CDR2 LQKENI. V lost 3 bases and J 5 bases, leaving 16 bases between the germline ends. CDR3 region: CASSPAMPGNNEKLFF. The DNA for the CDR3 is TGTGCCAGCTCACCTGCCATGCCGGGGAACAATGAAAAACTGTTTTTT.

CDR3: CASSPLTVGSGEQYF. DNA for the CDR3: TGTGCCAGCAGCCCCCTGACTGTTGGTTCGGGCGAGCAGTACTTC. The gene calls are TRBV13 and TRBJ2-7; unclear D gene. CDR3 length: 15 amino acids. The V and J ends lost 5 bases and 6 bases respectively, with 20 bases between them. Germline V CDR1 and CDR2: PRHDT, FYEKMQ (reference sequence).

V is TRBV7-8 and J is TRBJ2-3, with 9 bases fitting TRBD2. Germline assignment: CDR1 SGHVS and CDR2 FQNEAQ. This CDR3 has 15 amino acids. With 1 base clipped from V and 1 base from J, the junction kept 0 bases outside the gene matches. CDR3 sequence reads: CASSLGLAGTDTQYF. In nucleotides, the CDR3 is TGTGCCAGCAGCTTAGGACTAGCGGGCACAGATACGCAGTATTTT.

This clone was observed a single time. The gene calls are TRBV6-1 and TRBJ2-7, with D hard to call. This CDR3 comprises 15 residues. Germline loops: CDR1 MNHNS, CDR2 SASEGT. Trimming stripped 6 bases from V and 3 bases from J, with 18 bases between. The CDR3 region has the DNA TGTGCCAGCAGCTCACCAACGAGAGGATACTACGAGCAGTACTTC. As protein: CASSSPTRGYYEQYF.

V is TRBV7-9 and J is TRBJ1-2, with D unresolved. Germline V CDR1 and CDR2: SEHNR, FQNEAQ (reference sequence). The CDR3 runs 12 residues. V gave up 5 bases and J gave up 4 bases, with 8 bases separating them. In DNA, the CDR3 is TGTGCCAGCAGCCAACAGAGCTATGGCTACACCTTC. Encoded protein: CASSQQSYGYTF.

The V gene is TRBV19, the J gene TRBJ2-5, with D maybe TRBD1 (6 bases). V was trimmed by 3 bases and J by 0 bases, leaving 11 bases between them. The CDR3 spans 15 residues. Per germline, CDR1 LNHDA and CDR2 SQIVND (reference sequence). CDR3 coding DNA: TGTGCCAGTAGTATTTCCGGGACATACCAAGAGACCCAGTACTTC. This translates into CASSISGTYQETQYF.

The chain recombines TRBV5-1 with TRBJ2-3, with 7 nucleotides matching TRBD1. Trimming cost V 3 bases and J 6 bases; bases outside gene matches: 4. The CDR3 runs 13 residues. Germline V lookup: CDR1 SGHRS, CDR2 YFSETQ. The CDR3, as DNA: TGCGCCAGCAGCTCGACAGGGTCGGATACGCAGTATTTT. It translates to CASSSTGSDTQYF. The complete variable domain, with remaining parts taken from reference TRBV5-1 and TRBJ2-3, reads KAGVTQTPRYLIKTRGQQVTLSCSPISGHRSVSWYQQTPGQGLQFLFEYFSETQRNKGNFPGRFSGRQFSNSRSEMNVSTLELGDSALYLCASSSTGSDTQYFGPGTRLTVL.

In nucleotides, the CDR3 is TGTGCCAGCAGTTACCTCAGGACAGGGACTCCAACTGAAGCTTTCTTT. Translating gives CASSYLRTGTPTEAFF. The V and J genes are TRBV6-5 and TRBJ1-1, with TRBD1 identical over 8 bases. Germline CDR1 is MNHEY and CDR2 is SVGAGI. This CDR3 has 16 amino acids. The trim removed 2 bases at V and 5 bases at J, leaving 10 bases unmatched.

Regarding this clone: Additional DNA sequences in this sample encode the identical CDR3. J is TRBJ2-3 and V is TRBV14; 8 bases line up with TRBD2. The ends lost 1 base at V and 4 bases at J; junction bases unmatched: 7. From germline, CDR1 is SGHDN and CDR2 FVKESK. The CDR3 totals 16 residues. In nucleotides, the CDR3 is TGTGCCAGCAGCCAAGTAACTAGCGGAGGGGCAGATACGCAGTATTTT. It is translated as CASSQVTSGGADTQYF.